This T cell receptor (beta chain) was retrieved from a study of graft-versus-host responses after intestinal transplantation. A few counts support this clone. Plates contained around 200,000 CFSE-labeled responder cells and around 200,000 irradiated, violet-dye-labeled stimulator cells. At the end of the reaction, proliferating CFSE-low CD3+CD4+ and CD3+CD8+ responders were sorted. Sequencing was performed with immunoSEQ multiplex PCR; in TCRdb, only in-frame clones are kept and a portion is missing. The table records roughly 21,000 clones, roughly two fifths of them present only once. The CDR3 totals 14 residues. V was trimmed by 5 bases and J by 5 bases, leaving 17 bases between them. The germline V gene has CDR1 SGHRS and CDR2 YFSETQ.

The V gene is TRBV5-1, the J gene TRBJ2-7; D gene uncertain. Here the sequenced sample was alloreactive CD8+ T cells from a mixed lymphocyte reaction culture, taken before intestinal transplant. Sample subset: CFSE-low proliferating T cells sorted from approximately 6-day pre-transplant mixed lymphocyte reaction (GvH or HvG direction). This TCR was sampled from a human patient who received an intestinal transplant. The CDR3 loop reads CASSVSPSRNEQYF. The CDR3 coding sequence is TGCGCCAGCAGTGTTTCTCCGTCTCGTAACGAGCAGTACTTC.